These T cell receptor beta chains were read from a single sample in a study of graft-versus-host responses after intestinal transplantation. TCRdb's table, derived via immunoSEQ multiplex PCR, lists solely in-frame clones and lacks some. There are 60,000 or so clones in the sample; around nine tenths occur only once, and about 2.9% lies in the top ten. The material sequenced was PBMCs, taken about 4 months after intestinal transplantation. Receptor source: a human patient who received an intestinal transplant, so some T cells may come from the graft donor. The CDR3 runs from the conserved cysteine through the conserved F or W. Fields, in order: D gene, J gene, clone size, V gene, CDR3 protein, CDR3 DNA. A D gene is named only where the DNA matches it firmly. Rows may omit the clone size; those that give it use once, few, many or a size class.

>.|TRBJ1-3|.|TRBV11-2
CASSLWSRDRYSGNTIYF
TGTGCCAGCAGCTTATGGAGCCGGGACCGATACTCTGGAAACACCATATATTTT
>TRBD1|TRBJ1-1|.|TRBV7-8
CASSSPGTGFMNTEAFF
TGTGCCAGCAGCTCACCCGGGACAGGTTTTATGAACACTGAAGCTTTCTTT
>TRBD2|TRBJ2-3|.|TRBV10-3
CAISESGLAVTDTQYF
TGTGCCATCAGTGAGTCTGGGCTAGCGGTCACAGATACGCAGTATTTT
>.|TRBJ2-2|.|TRBV7-9
CASSSLRGGNTGELFF
TGTGCCAGCAGCTCGTTAAGGGGTGGGAACACCGGGGAGCTGTTTTTT
>TRBD2|TRBJ2-7|.|TRBV18
CASSRESGEQYF
TGTGCCAGCTCGCGGGAGTCGGGGGAGCAGTACTTC
>TRBD1|TRBJ2-5|.|TRBV7-9
CASSYPTGEFGETQYF
TGTGCCAGCAGCTATCCGACAGGGGAGTTTGGAGAGACCCAGTACTTC
>TRBD2|TRBJ2-5|.|TRBV9
CASSLGATSGGPQETQYF
TGTGCCAGCAGCCTGGGGGCGACTAGCGGGGGGCCGCAAGAGACCCAGTACTTC
>TRBD1|TRBJ2-3|once|TRBV29-1
CSAGTVLGTDTQYF
TGCAGCGCGGGGACAGTCCTTGGTACAGATACGCAGTATTTT
>.|TRBJ1-5|.|TRBV19
CASRGLGEGNNQPQHF
TGTGCCAGTCGCGGGCTTGGGGAAGGGAACAATCAGCCCCAGCATTTT
>.|TRBJ2-5|.|TRBV19
CASSSGQETQYF
TGTGCCAGTAGTTCTGGTCAAGAGACCCAGTACTTC
>.|TRBJ2-5|.|TRBV5-1
CASSLTGEEETQYF
TGCGCCAGCAGCTTGACAGGGGAGGAAGAGACCCAGTACTTC
>TRBD1|TRBJ1-1|.|TRBV19
CASSPWDRGTEAFF
TGTGCCAGTAGTCCGTGGGACAGGGGGACTGAAGCTTTCTTT
>.|TRBJ1-5|.|TRBV12-2
CASRLGSPEGNQPQHF
TGTGCAAGTCGCTTAGGGTCGCCCGAGGGCAATCAGCCCCAGCATTTT
>.|TRBJ1-2|.|TRBV27
CASRGLSDGYTF
TGTGCCAGCAGGGGTCTAAGCGATGGCTACACCTTC
>.|TRBJ2-3|.|TRBV7-9
CASSSGATDTQYF
TGTGCCAGCAGCTCCGGGGCTACAGATACGCAGTATTTT
>.|TRBJ1-1|once|TRBV7-9
CASSGIPHTEAFF
TGTGCCAGCAGCGGTATCCCACACACTGAAGCTTTCTTT
>TRBD2|TRBJ2-1|.|TRBV6-4
CASSPTSGRVYNEQFF
TGTGCCAGCAGTCCCACTAGCGGGAGGGTCTACAATGAGCAGTTCTTC
>.|TRBJ2-5|.|TRBV2
CASSEITAQETQYF
TGTGCCAGCAGTGAAATAACCGCCCAAGAGACCCAGTACTTC
>.|TRBJ1-2|.|TRBV27
CASSFGSGYGYTF
TGTGCCAGCAGTTTTGGCAGCGGCTATGGCTACACCTTC
>TRBD1|TRBJ1-2|once|TRBV6-4
CASSYYLQGARGYGYTF
TGTGCCAGCAGCTATTATTTACAGGGGGCGCGAGGGTATGGCTACACCTTC
>.|TRBJ1-1|once|TRBV25-1
CASSALSPGDTEAFF
TGTGCCAGCAGTGCCCTATCGCCAGGGGACACTGAAGCTTTCTTT
>TRBD2|TRBJ2-4|.|TRBV4-1
CASSQRTSSIQYF
TGCGCCAGCAGCCAGCGGACTAGCAGCATTCAGTACTTC
>.|TRBJ1-4|once|TRBV18
CASSPPDRPSNEKLFF
TGTGCCAGCTCACCCCCCGACCGGCCCTCTAATGAAAAACTGTTTTTT
>.|TRBJ2-7|.|TRBV6-5
CASSETVSYEQYF
TGTGCCAGCAGTGAGACAGTCTCCTACGAGCAGTACTTC
>.|TRBJ1-2|.|TRBV14
CASSQETGAFYGYTF
TGTGCCAGCAGCCAAGAGACCGGGGCCTTCTATGGCTACACCTTC
>TRBD1|TRBJ2-7|.|TRBV2
CASSEMDRGSEQYF
TGTGCCAGCAGTGAAATGGACAGGGGCAGCGAGCAGTACTTC
>.|TRBJ2-2|.|TRBV13
CASSFPNTGELFF
TGTGCCAGCTCGTTTCCGAACACCGGGGAGCTGTTTTTT
>.|TRBJ1-4|.|TRBV5-1
CASSLEPIQKLFF
TGCGCCAGCAGCTTGGAGCCCATTCAGAAACTGTTTTTT
>.|TRBJ2-3|.|TRBV5-1
CASSLGDPATDTQYF
TGCGCCAGCAGCTTGGGGGACCCGGCGACAGATACGCAGTATTTT
>TRBD1|TRBJ1-3|.|TRBV2
CASGQGTLAGNTIYF
TGTGCCAGCGGACAGGGTACCCTGGCTGGAAACACCATATATTTT
>TRBD1|TRBJ2-2|.|TRBV5-1
CASSLTVRDSYSTGELFF
TGCGCCAGCAGCTTGACCGTCCGGGACAGCTACTCCACCGGGGAGCTGTTTTTT
>TRBD1|TRBJ1-2|.|TRBV28
CASSPTGRYGYTF
TGTGCCAGCAGTCCGACAGGGCGCTATGGCTACACCTTC
>.|TRBJ2-3|.|TRBV28
CATRKGALRRADTQYF
TGTGCCACTCGGAAAGGGGCTCTGAGGCGGGCAGATACGCAGTATTTT
>.|TRBJ1-5|.|TRBV7-9
CASSWREGQPQHF
TGTGCCAGCAGCTGGAGAGAGGGCCAGCCCCAGCATTTT
>.|TRBJ1-2|few|TRBV2
CASSAIAGPNYGYTF
TGTGCCAGCAGCGCGATTGCGGGACCGAACTATGGCTACACCTTC
>TRBD2|TRBJ2-7|.|TRBV27
CASSLLAVGFYEQYF
TGTGCCAGCAGCTTACTAGCGGTTGGCTTCTACGAGCAGTACTTC
>.|TRBJ1-4|once|TRBV19
CASSGRGLNEKLFF
TGTGCCAGTAGTGGACGAGGGCTTAATGAAAAACTGTTTTTT
>TRBD2|TRBJ2-5|.|TRBV28
CASSWGGETQYF
TGTGCCAGCAGTTGGGGAGGGGAGACCCAGTACTTC